The 30 T cell receptor beta chains below come from one sample, sequenced in a study of cytomegalovirus exposure and HLA in healthy donors. Amplification used 60 Vbeta primers and 13 Jbeta primers. Sequenced by immunoSEQ multiplex PCR; TCRdb stores in-frame clones only, minus some. The clone table shows 100,000 to 150,000 clones, with the ten largest holding under 2.5%. Source material: PBMCs. The receptors come from a man aged 35 to 55 in good health and CMV-seronegative.

The chain is built from TRBV13 and TRBJ2-1, with D tentatively TRBD1 (6 bases). The CDR3 has 13 amino acids. Trimming removed 4 bases at V and 8 bases at J, with 12 bases between. Germline V gene sequence: CDR1 PRHDT, CDR2 FYEKMQ (reference sequence). The CDR3 DNA reads as TGTGCCAGCAGCTCCGACAGGAGCCATGAGCAGTTCTTC. This translates into CASSSDRSHEQFF.

This rearrangement joins TRBV9 to TRBJ1-4; 10 positions agree with TRBD1. After removal of 4 bases from V and 8 bases from J, the junction contained 5 bases not matched to a gene. Germline V gives CDR1 SGDLS, CDR2 YYNGEE. The CDR3 length is 14 residues. The CDR3 DNA sequence: TGTGCCAGCAGCCCCTGGACAGGGGGAGAAAAACTGTTTTTT. It codes for CASSPWTGGEKLFF.

This sequence joins TRBV11-2 and TRBJ2-7; maybe TRBD2 (5 bases). V dropped 2 bases and J dropped 1 base, with 15 bases sitting between them. The CDR3 totals 16 residues. Per germline, CDR1 SGHAT and CDR2 FQNNGV. CDR3 loop: CASSLPTDYTSYEQYF. The CDR3 coding sequence is TGTGCCAGCAGCTTACCCACCGACTACACATCCTACGAGCAGTACTTC.

The chain carries TRBV7-2 and TRBJ2-7, with a weak D call TRBD1 (6 bases). The ends were cut back, 6 bases at V and 3 bases at J, with 12 bases in the middle. The germline CDR1 and CDR2 sequences are SGHTA and FQGNSA. The CDR3 is made up of 13 amino acids. CDR3 in amino acids: CASSPGTFYEQYF. CDR3 sequence (DNA): TGTGCCAGCAGTCCCGGGACATTCTACGAGCAGTACTTC.

The rearrangement links TRBV10-3 to TRBJ1-6, with TRBD1 identical over 8 bases. Germline-derived CDR1 and CDR2 are ENHRY and SYGVKD. With 4 bases clipped from V and 7 bases from J, the junction kept 3 bases outside the gene matches. The CDR3 sequence is 14 residues long. The CDR3 protein is CAISGTGLNSPLHF. CDR3 sequence (DNA): TGTGCCATCAGTGGGACAGGGTTAAATTCACCCCTCCACTTT.

Regarding this clone: The junction does not match germline at one end; this may be a read error. The chain joins TRBV14 to TRBJ2-7, with 13 nucleotides matching TRBD2. This CDR3 is built from 15 residues. CDR1 and CDR2 from the germline V gene are SGHDN and FVKESK. This chain's CDR3 is CASSQGLAGVYEQYF. CDR3 nucleotide sequence: TGTGCCAGCAGTCAAGGACTAGCGGGAGTCTACGAGCAGTACTTC.

CDR3 residues: CASSATGGGYYNEQFF. CDR3 nucleotide sequence: TGCGCCAGCAGCGCGACAGGGGGCGGGTATTACAATGAGCAGTTCTTC. V gene TRBV5-1 combines with J gene TRBJ2-1; 10 positions match TRBD1. CDR3 length equals 16 residues. Unmatched junction bases numbered 8, after V lost 4 bases and J lost 4 bases. CDR1 is SGHRS, CDR2 YFSETQ, per germline.

This chain uses TRBV25-1 with TRBJ2-7; 12 bases align to TRBD2. This CDR3 region has 15 residues. Germline V gives CDR1 MGHDK, CDR2 SYGVNS. V gave up 6 bases and J gave up 2 bases; unmatched junction bases: 5. For the CDR3, the DNA is TGTGCCAGCAGACGGGGGACTAGCGGGCCCTACGAGCAGTACTTC. Translating it yields CASRRGTSGPYEQYF.

The chain uses TRBV7-9 and TRBJ2-3; the D gene is possibly TRBD1 (5 bases). CDR1 and CDR2 from the germline V gene are SEHNR and FQNEAQ (reference sequence). The CDR3 runs to 11 residues. Between the trimmed V and J ends, which lost 11 bases and 5 bases, there was a span of 11 bases. CDR3 loop: CACFRGDTQYF. The CDR3 nucleotides are TGTGCCTGTTTTAGGGGAGATACGCAGTATTTT.

This rearrangement joins TRBV5-8 to TRBJ1-2; D not resolved. This CDR3 region has 14 residues. In germline, CDR1 is SGHTS, CDR2 YDEGEE. V lost 4 bases and J lost 8, with 18 bases in between. The CDR3, as DNA: TGTGCCAGCAGCCCCCCGGATTGGGGAGGAGGCTACACCTTC. Translating gives CASSPPDWGGGYTF.

The CDR3 nucleotides read TGTGCCAGCAGCCTCCGGGAAGCGGTGCTCTCTGGGGCCAACGTCCTGACTTTC. The encoded protein is CASSLREAVLSGANVLTF. The V call is TRBV7-3, the J call TRBJ2-6; D is perhaps TRBD2 (5 bases). The CDR3 consists of 18 residues. Trimming removed 5 bases at V and 0 bases at J, with 17 bases between. Germline V gene data show CDR1 as SGHTA and CDR2 as FQGTGA.

This chain links TRBV6-1 with TRBJ2-1, with D possibly TRBD1 on 5 matching bases. Trimming removed 6 bases at V and 13 bases at J, with 19 bases between. CDR3 length: 13 amino acids. Germline values: CDR1 MNHNS, CDR2 SASEGT. This chain's CDR3 is CASRGEGARIQFF. DNA of the CDR3: TGTGCCAGCAGGGGTGAAGGGGCGCGGATCCAGTTCTTC.

Notes on this clone: A junction end diverges from the germline sequence, so it may reflect a read error. The CDR3 coding sequence is TGTGCTAGCAGCTCCTCTACAGCGGGAGCCAACAATGAGCAGTTCTTC. Translation: CASSSSTAGANNEQFF. V usage is TRBV7-7 and J usage is TRBJ2-1, with 8 bases lining up with TRBD2. This CDR3 spans 16 amino acids. Per germline, CDR1 SSHAT and CDR2 FNYEAQ (reference sequence).

The J gene is TRBJ2-7, the V gene TRBV6-5; D perhaps matches TRBD2 (6 bases). The germline gives CDR1 MNHEY, CDR2 SVGAGI. The CDR3 runs 12 residues. V lost 2 bases to trimming and J lost 4 bases, with 6 bases between them. CDR3 sequence: CASSYAGYEQYF. As DNA, the CDR3 is TGTGCCAGCAGTTACGCGGGGTACGAGCAGTACTTC.

The rearrangement joins TRBV7-2 to TRBJ1-1, with D uncertain. The CDR3 has 13 amino acids. Trimming cost V 2 bases and J 0 bases, with 4 bases left between them. Germline-derived CDR1 and CDR2 are SGHTA and FQGNSA. CDR3 residues: CASSLHMNTEAFF. The CDR3 bases are TGTGCCAGCAGCTTACACATGAACACTGAAGCTTTCTTT.

This chain joins TRBV11-2 and TRBJ2-7, with D perhaps TRBD2 (6 bases). Trimming took off 4 bases at V and 4 bases at J, with 11 bases between the two ends. CDR3 length: 13 amino acids. From germline, CDR1 is SGHAT and CDR2 FQNNGV. The CDR3 DNA sequence: TGTGCCAGCAGCTCACCCGGACTATACGAGCAGTACTTC. The encoded protein is CASSSPGLYEQYF.

About this clone: The sample holds other DNA sequences that translate to the same CDR3. The rearrangement joins TRBV29-1 to TRBJ1-1, with TRBD1 matching over 8 bases. Germline V gene data show CDR1 as SQVTM and CDR2 as ANQGSEA. The CDR3 has 13 amino acids. J lost 2 bases, V lost 4 bases, and 3 bases had no gene match. Here the CDR3 DNA reads TGCAGCGTTGGGGGGACAGGCAACACTGAAGCTTTCTTT. Its protein is CSVGGTGNTEAFF.

The gene calls are TRBV7-6 and TRBJ2-5; 10 nucleotides line up with TRBD2. The germline V gene encodes CDR1 SGHVS and CDR2 FNYEAQ. The V gene end was trimmed by 3 bases and the J gene end by 2 bases; junction bases not matched to a gene: 3. The CDR3 covers 15 residues. The CDR3 loop reads CASSFSGRTQETQYF. Written as DNA, the CDR3 is TGTGCCAGCAGCTTTAGCGGGAGGACTCAAGAGACCCAGTACTTC.

In DNA, the CDR3 is TGCGCCAGCAATGGAGCTGCAACAGGGTTCAGTGGCTACACCTTC. This codes for CASNGAATGFSGYTF. The gene calls are TRBV10-2 and TRBJ1-2; possible D gene TRBD1, 6 bases. The germline V gene has CDR1 WSHSY and CDR2 SAAADI. The CDR3 extends over 15 amino acids. V gave up 7 bases and J gave up 7 bases, with 22 bases separating them.

The chain employs TRBV5-6 and TRBJ2-1, with TRBD2 matching over 8 bases. Per the germline V gene, CDR1 is SGHDT and CDR2 is YYEEEE. The V gene end was trimmed by 1 base and the J gene end by 9 bases; junction bases not matched to a gene: 6. The CDR3 consists of 14 residues. The CDR3 nucleotides read TGTGCCAGCAGCTTGCTGAGCGGGAGACGTGAGCAGTTCTTC. It encodes CASSLLSGRREQFF.

The chain has TRBV5-1 and TRBJ1-4; 9 nucleotides match TRBD1. CDR1 SGHRS and CDR2 YFSETQ come from the germline V gene. The V segment lost 4 bases and the J segment 3 bases; nucleotides outside the gene matches: 4. This CDR3 region has 15 residues. The CDR3 spells CASSPTGGSNEKLFF. The CDR3 DNA is TGCGCCAGCAGCCCGACAGGGGGGTCTAATGAAAAACTGTTTTTT.

The chain has TRBV4-1 and TRBJ2-6; unclear D gene. V dropped 2 bases and J dropped 6 bases, with 8 bases sitting between them. The CDR3 extends over 14 amino acids. Looked up from germline, CDR1 is MGHRA and CDR2 is YSYEKL. CDR3 residues: CASSQPLKANVLTF. Written as DNA, the CDR3 is TGCGCCAGCAGCCAACCTCTTAAGGCCAACGTCCTGACTTTC.

This chain joins TRBV19 and TRBJ1-1; 8 bases align to TRBD1. V lost 2 bases to trimming and J lost 1 base; unmatched junction nucleotides: 6. The CDR3 contains 16 residues. From germline, CDR1 is LNHDA and CDR2 SQIVND (reference sequence). This CDR3 is CASSIIRTGRNTEAFF. The DNA of the CDR3 is TGTGCCAGTAGTATAATAAGGACAGGGAGGAACACTGAAGCTTTCTTT.

This rearrangement joins TRBV6-6 to TRBJ1-1; 9 nucleotides align to TRBD1. Germline lookup yields CDR1 MNHNY and CDR2 SVGAGI (reference sequence). This CDR3 contains 13 residues. The V and J ends lost 7 bases and 5 bases, in that order; junction bases with no gene match: 5. The CDR3 region is CASTRQGGTEAFF. CDR3 in DNA: TGTGCCAGCACCCGACAGGGGGGTACTGAAGCTTTCTTT.

The chain combines TRBV10-3 with TRBJ1-5; the match to TRBD1 covers 9 bases. Trimming cost V 5 bases and J 5 bases; bases outside gene matches: 1. The CDR3 extends over 13 amino acids. Per germline, CDR1 ENHRY and CDR2 SYGVKD. The CDR3 bases are TGTGCCATCAGTCGACAGGGGGATCAGCCCCAGCATTTT. Its translation: CAISRQGDQPQHF.

The chain recombines TRBV10-3 with TRBJ2-5; D gene ambiguous. This CDR3 region has 14 residues. V lost 7 bases and J 0 bases, leaving 12 bases between the germline ends. Germline V gene lookup returns CDR1 ENHRY and CDR2 SYGVKD. The CDR3 bases are TGTGCCATCACCCCCTCGGGTAACCAAGAGACCCAGTACTTC. Encoded protein: CAITPSGNQETQYF.

This chain links TRBV6-4 with TRBJ2-2, with 13 bases identical to TRBD2. The CDR3 length is 20 residues. The junction had 12 bases not matched to a gene; V was cut back by 0 bases and J by 5 bases. In germline, CDR1 is MRHNA, CDR2 SNTAGT. Here the CDR3 reads CASSDSVGLAGVRRTGELFF. The CDR3 coding sequence is TGTGCCAGCAGTGACTCAGTTGGACTAGCGGGAGTTAGGAGGACCGGGGAGCTGTTTTTT.

The chain links TRBV5-1 to TRBJ2-2; D perhaps matches TRBD2 (6 bases). V lost 5 bases, J lost 2 bases, and 13 bases lay in between. In germline, CDR1 is SGHRS, CDR2 YFSETQ. The CDR3 sequence is 15 residues long. CDR3 amino acids: CASSQDYLNTGELFF. CDR3 nucleotide sequence: TGCGCCAGCAGTCAGGACTACCTTAACACCGGGGAGCTGTTTTTT.

This chain links TRBV6-1 with TRBJ2-4; D gene unclear. The germline V gene has CDR1 MNHNS and CDR2 SASEGT. CDR3 length: 13 residues. Trimming left V 7 bases short and J 0 bases short, with 7 bases between. The CDR3 DNA is TGTGCCAGCAATCCCCTAGCCAAAAACATTCAGTACTTC. Its protein is CASNPLAKNIQYF.

The chain joins TRBV11-2 to TRBJ2-2; maybe TRBD2 (7 bases). CDR1 is SGHAT, CDR2 FQNNGV, per germline. The CDR3 length is 15 residues. V gave up 7 bases and J gave up 9 bases, with 21 bases separating them. The CDR3 sequence is CASTLGGGPPRELFF. The CDR3 DNA reads as TGTGCCAGCACGCTGGGCGGGGGCCCCCCCAGGGAGCTGTTTTTT.